These 10 T cell receptor beta chains were sequenced from one sample in a study of T cells in Graves' hyperthyroidism and ophthalmopathy. Amplification yielded TCR beta CDR3 regions, with RNA transcripts as the source. The TCR CDR3 first-round RT-PCR relied on the HTBI primer set. TCRdb redid the calling of the multiplex PCR reads with MiXCR, one entry per CDR3 protein. The profile shows 300,000 to 400,000 distinct CDR3 sequences, 15% to 20% of them singletons. Sequencing was performed on blood. The receptors stem from a woman between 50 and 59 years old with Graves' hyperthyroidism.

This clonotype has only a few counts. This sequence joins TRBV4-1 and TRBJ1-5; 9 bases map to TRBD1. Germline V gene data show CDR1 as MGHRA and CDR2 as YSYEKL. V shed 4 bases and J 7 bases; nucleotides not matched to a gene: 5. The CDR3 extends over 14 amino acids. CDR3 residues: CASSRDRGSQPQHF. Here the CDR3 DNA reads TGCGCCAGCAGCCGAGACAGGGGGTCACAGCCCCAGCATTTT.

The table lists this clonotype with many counts. The chain is built from TRBV29-1 and TRBJ2-7; the D gene is possibly TRBD2 (6 bases). CDR1 SQVTM and CDR2 ANQGSEA come from the germline V gene. CDR3 size: 13 residues. V was clipped by 7 bases and J by 1 base, with 14 bases between them. CDR3 in DNA: TGCAGCGCCGGGACTGAGTTTTCCTACGAGCAGTACTTC. Amino acids: CSAGTEFSYEQYF.

The rearrangement uses TRBV27 and TRBJ2-5; 8 bases line up with TRBD2. The germline CDR1 and CDR2 sequences are MNHEY and SMNVEV (reference sequence). The CDR3 is made up of 15 amino acids. The V and J ends lost 0 bases and 10 bases, in that order; junction bases with no gene match: 10. The DNA of the CDR3 is TGTGCCAGCAGTTTATCCCCGGGGGGGGACGGAAACCAGTACTTC. It is translated as CASSLSPGGDGNQYF.

In this sample, this clonotype turned up many times. The CDR3 nucleotides are TGTGCCAGCAGCCCAAGAGAGGGCTACAATGAGCAGTTCTTC. This codes for CASSPREGYNEQFF. V usage is TRBV6-1 and J usage is TRBJ2-1, with D perhaps TRBD2 (5 bases). Trimming shortened V by 6 bases and J by 3 bases, and 12 bases separated the two germline ends. Germline CDR1 MNHNS, CDR2 SASEGT. The CDR3 runs 14 residues.

This clonotype was observed at least ten times. The V and J genes are TRBV9 and TRBJ1-1; D might be TRBD1 (5 bases). This CDR3 region has 13 residues. Trimming pared 3 bases from V and 7 bases from J, leaving 13 bases between. The germline V gene has CDR1 SGDLS and CDR2 YYNGEE. The CDR3 is CASSGRRDSEAFF. As DNA, the CDR3 is TGTGCCAGCAGCGGACGACGAGACAGTGAAGCTTTCTTT.

In its sample, this clonotype was seen a few times. The J gene is TRBJ1-1, the V gene TRBV7-9, with TRBD1 as a possible D gene (5 bases). This CDR3 is built from 16 residues. Between the trimmed V and J ends, which lost 3 bases and 4 bases, there was a span of 18 bases. Germline V gene sequence: CDR1 SEHNR, CDR2 FQNEAQ (reference sequence). CDR3 sequence reads: CASSFSFDSKSTEAFF. As DNA, the CDR3 is TGTGCCAGCAGCTTCTCATTTGACAGTAAAAGCACTGAAGCTTTCTTT.

A word on this clonotype: This sequence may be a read error, since a much larger clone differs from it by one base. The gene calls are TRBV18 and TRBJ1-6; no firm D call. The CDR3 consists of 18 residues. Germline-derived CDR1 and CDR2 are KGHSH and LQKENI. This CDR3 reads CVSSPPLDRRGKGSPLHF. The CDR3 DNA is TGTGTCAGCTCACCACCTTTAGACCGTCGAGGGAAGGGTTCACCCCTCCACTTT.

The chain employs TRBV5-1 and TRBJ2-7, with TRBD1 identical over 8 bases. This CDR3 comprises 17 residues. Germline trimming cut 0 bases from V and 4 bases from J; bases unmatched to any gene: 12. Germline assignment: CDR1 SGHRS and CDR2 YFSETQ. The CDR3, as DNA: TGCGCCAGCAGCTTGGCCCGGACAGGGAAGAAAATATACGAGCAGTACTTC. Translated: CASSLARTGKKIYEQYF.

The genes are TRBV12-3 or TRBV12-4 and TRBJ1-2, with D perhaps matching TRBD1 (6 bases). This CDR3 is 15 amino acids long. With 7 bases removed from V and 1 base from J, the gap between germline ends came to 16 bases. The CDR3 sequence is CASIENRALNYGYTF. The CDR3, as DNA: TGTGCCAGCATTGAAAACAGGGCGCTTAACTATGGCTACACCTTC.

The genes are TRBV7-9 and TRBJ2-2; 10 bases align to TRBD1. V lost 5 bases, J lost 8 bases, and 11 bases stayed unmatched. The CDR3 extends over 16 amino acids. Germline values: CDR1 SEHNR, CDR2 FQNEAQ (reference sequence). The CDR3 sequence is CASSRQGATSPGELFF. Here the CDR3 DNA reads TGTGCCAGCAGCCGACAGGGGGCGACTAGCCCGGGGGAGCTGTTTTTT.